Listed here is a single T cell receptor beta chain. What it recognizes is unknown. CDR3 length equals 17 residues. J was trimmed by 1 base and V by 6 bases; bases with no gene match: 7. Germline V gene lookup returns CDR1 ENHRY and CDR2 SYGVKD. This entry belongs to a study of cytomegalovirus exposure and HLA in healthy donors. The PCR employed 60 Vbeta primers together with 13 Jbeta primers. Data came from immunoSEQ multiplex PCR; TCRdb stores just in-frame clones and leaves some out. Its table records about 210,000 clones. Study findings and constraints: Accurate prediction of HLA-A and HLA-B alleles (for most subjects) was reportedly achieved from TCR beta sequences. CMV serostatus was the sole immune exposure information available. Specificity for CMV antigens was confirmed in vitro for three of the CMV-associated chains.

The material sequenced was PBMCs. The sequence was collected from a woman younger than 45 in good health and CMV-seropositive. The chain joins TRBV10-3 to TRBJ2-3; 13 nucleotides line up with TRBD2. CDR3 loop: CAIRGGLAGFRTDTQYF. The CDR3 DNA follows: TGTGCCATCAGGGGGGGACTAGCGGGATTCCGCACAGATACGCAGTATTTT.